Each of the 4 T cell receptor beta chains below was sequenced from the same sample in a study of blood T cell repertoires in COVID-19. Sequencing used immunoSEQ multiplex PCR; TCRdb keeps in-frame clones, though not all of them. The sample has hundreds of thousands of clones, approximately 88% seen once. The specimen was peripheral blood. Source of these receptors: a woman aged 25-40 years with COVID-19, enrolled during active disease.

The gene calls are TRBV7-9 and TRBJ2-1; 7 nucleotides match TRBD2. After removal of 5 bases from V and 7 bases from J, the junction contained 8 bases not matched to a gene. Germline CDR1 is SEHNR and CDR2 is FQNEAQ (reference sequence). CDR3 length: 14 residues. Here the CDR3 reads CASSLRTSTNEQFF. CDR3 DNA sequence: TGTGCCAGCAGCCTCAGGACTAGTACTAATGAGCAGTTCTTC.

The rearrangement joins TRBV4-2 to TRBJ1-6; D is ambiguous. The V end lost 0 bases, the J end lost 10 bases, and 10 bases lay between the germline ends. Germline values: CDR1 LGHNA, CDR2 YNFKEQ. The CDR3 is 14 amino acids. CDR3: CASSQEAGSSPLHF. The CDR3 DNA reads as TGTGCCAGCAGCCAAGAGGCCGGGTCATCACCCCTCCACTTT.

The chain couples TRBV9 to TRBJ2-3; TRBD2 matches 10 bases. CDR3 length: 18 amino acids. The V segment lost 0 bases and the J segment 6 bases; nucleotides outside the gene matches: 13. Looked up from germline, CDR1 is SGDLS and CDR2 is YYNGEE. In DNA form, the CDR3 reads TGTGCCAGCAGCGTAGACGGCTTAGCGGGAGGCCCCGCGGATACGCAGTATTTT. It codes for CASSVDGLAGGPADTQYF. Filled out from reference TRBV9 and TRBJ2-3, the complete variable domain reads DSGVTQTPKHLITATGQRVTLRCSPRSGDLSVYWYQQSLDQGLQFLIQYYNGEERAKGNILERFSAQQFPDLHSELNLSSLELGDSALYFCASSVDGLAGGPADTQYFGPGTRLTVL.

This chain joins TRBV9 and TRBJ1-1, with 10 nucleotides matching TRBD1. The CDR3 runs to 15 residues. The germline V gene encodes CDR1 SGDLS and CDR2 YYNGEE. Trimming at V came to 0 bases and at J to 5 bases, leaving 4 bases not matched to a gene. Here the CDR3 reads CASSVGGQGWTEAFF. The CDR3, as DNA: TGTGCCAGCAGCGTAGGGGGACAGGGGTGGACTGAAGCTTTCTTT.